These 25 T cell receptor beta chains share one sample of origin, sequenced in a study of T cells in Graves' hyperthyroidism and ophthalmopathy. Amplified TCR beta CDR3 regions derived from RNA transcripts. With the HTBI primer set, the TCR CDR3 went through a first round of RT-PCR. Each CDR3 protein gets one entry after TCRdb re-called the multiplex PCR reads with MiXCR. The table records 250,000 to 300,000 distinct CDR3 sequences, about 19% of them present only once. Sequenced input: blood. These receptors originate from a man in his fifties with Graves' ophthalmopathy.

This clonotype has just a few counts. The chain is built from TRBV5-1 and TRBJ2-7; TRBD1 matches 7 bases. The CDR3 consists of 14 residues. V gave up 4 bases and J gave up 2 bases; unmatched junction bases: 6. Germline CDR1 reads SGHRS; CDR2 reads YFSETQ. The CDR3, as DNA: TGCGCCAGCAGCGGGGACAGTTCCACCTACGAGCAGTACTTC. This sequence encodes CASSGDSSTYEQYF.

This clonotype was counted many times. The chain combines TRBV5-1 with TRBJ1-2; D might be TRBD1 (6 bases). V was pared by 4 bases and J by 8 bases, with 15 bases between. In germline, CDR1 is SGHRS, CDR2 YFSETQ. This CDR3 is built from 13 residues. The CDR3 sequence is CASSPDPGQGYTF. CDR3 bases: TGCGCCAGCAGCCCGGACCCGGGACAAGGCTACACCTTC.

CDR3 in amino acids: CASSLRDGTYEQYF. The CDR3 coding sequence is TGCGCCAGCAGCCTGAGGGACGGAACCTACGAGCAGTACTTC. The J gene is TRBJ2-7, the V gene TRBV5-1, with D perhaps matching TRBD1 or TRBD2 (5 bases each). V was pared by 4 bases and J by 2 bases, with 13 bases between. CDR1 is SGHRS, CDR2 YFSETQ, per germline. The CDR3 has 14 residues.

This clonotype has ten or more counts. This rearrangement joins TRBV5-1 to TRBJ1-1; no reliable D call. The CDR3 is 14 residues long. Germline CDR1 is SGHRS and CDR2 is YFSETQ. The V and J ends lost 0 bases and 4 bases respectively, with 10 bases between them. The CDR3 coding sequence is TGCGCCAGCAGCTTGGATGGGCGGGCCACTGAAGCTTTCTTT. Its translation is CASSLDGRATEAFF.

Many counts were recorded for this clonotype. One end of the junction fails to match germline, which may point to a read error. This rearrangement joins TRBV2 to TRBJ2-1; D is possibly TRBD1 (6 bases). CDR1 is SNHLY, CDR2 FYNNEI, per germline. CDR3 size: 14 residues. The CDR3 DNA follows: TGTGCCAGCAGAGCCGGGACAAACAACAATAAGCAGTTCTTC. It codes for CASRAGTNNNKQFF. Together with reference TRBV2 and TRBJ2-1, the CDR3 gives the full variable domain: EPEVTQTPSHQVTQMGQEVILRCVPISNHLYFYWYRQILGQKVEFLVSFYNNEISEKSEIFDDQFSVERPDGSNFTLKIRSTKLEDSAMYFCASRAGTNNNKQFFGPGTRLTVL.

The chain joins TRBV6-5 to TRBJ2-3; 10 positions agree with TRBD1. The CDR3 runs 16 residues. J was trimmed by 7 bases and V by 4 bases; bases with no gene match: 11. Looked up from germline, CDR1 is MNHEY and CDR2 is SVGAGI. CDR3 nucleotides: TGTGCCAGCAGTTTGCGAGGCGGGACAGGGGATCATACGCAGTATTTT. Protein product: CASSLRGGTGDHTQYF.

CDR3 sequence (DNA): TGTGCCAGCAGCCCCTCATGGCCTGGGGCCAACGTCCTGACTTTC. Its protein is CASSPSWPGANVLTF. V usage is TRBV3-1 and J usage is TRBJ2-6, with D uncertain. V was pared by 4 bases and J by 2 bases, with 9 bases between. The CDR3 runs 15 residues. From germline, CDR1 is LGHDT and CDR2 YNNKEL (reference sequence).

V is TRBV24-1 and J is TRBJ2-2; the D gene is possibly TRBD2 (5 bases). Germline CDR1 reads KGHDR; CDR2 reads SFDVKD. The CDR3 loop spans 14 amino acids. Deletions cut 6 bases from V and 1 base from J, with 8 bases between. CDR3 region: CATSPSLNTGELFF. The CDR3 bases are TGTGCCACCAGTCCTAGCTTGAACACCGGGGAGCTGTTTTTT.

The gene calls are TRBV4-2 and TRBJ2-1, with D perhaps matching TRBD1 (5 bases). This CDR3 has 12 amino acids. The germline CDR1 and CDR2 sequences are LGHNA and YNFKEQ. Trimming shortened V by 5 bases and J by 9 bases, and 11 bases separated the two germline ends. CDR3 residues: CASSTTRGEQFF. For the CDR3, the DNA is TGTGCCAGCAGCACAACAAGGGGTGAGCAGTTCTTC.

This clonotype was counted ten times or more. The chain employs TRBV20-1 and TRBJ1-4; tentatively, D is TRBD1 (5 bases). V lost 2 bases, J lost 2 bases, and 12 bases lay in between. This CDR3 has 15 amino acids. The germline V gene has CDR1 DFQATT and CDR2 SNEGSKA (reference sequence). CDR3 sequence reads: CSARKGRGTNEKLFF. The CDR3 nucleotides read TGCAGTGCTAGAAAAGGGCGGGGGACTAATGAAAAACTGTTTTTT.

The V and J genes are TRBV11-2 and TRBJ1-1; D may be TRBD1 (6 bases). CDR3 length: 15 amino acids. CDR1 and CDR2 from the germline V gene are SGHAT and FQNNGV. V was shortened by 5 bases and J by 10 bases, with 23 bases between the two germline ends. The CDR3 reads CASSREGGRNTRAFF. The CDR3 bases are TGTGCCAGCAGCCGGGAGGGGGGCCGGAACACTAGAGCTTTCTTT.

This chain connects TRBV19 to TRBJ2-2; D is uncertain. Germline CDR1 is LNHDA and CDR2 is SQIVND (reference sequence). Trimming shortened V by 4 bases and J by 2 bases, and 5 bases separated the two germline ends. The CDR3 is made up of 13 amino acids. CDR3 loop: CASSNSNTGELFF. The CDR3 coding sequence is TGTGCCAGTAGTAATTCTAACACCGGGGAGCTGTTTTTT.

This clonotype was counted a few times. This chain connects TRBV12-5 to TRBJ2-3; tentative D call: TRBD2 (7 bases). Germline V gives CDR1 LGHNT, CDR2 FRNRAP. The CDR3 is 14 amino acids. This CDR3 reads CALRGGGRTDTQYF. The CDR3 nucleotides are TGTGCCCTGAGGGGGGGAGGCCGCACAGATACGCAGTATTTT.

This clonotype was observed many times. This chain links TRBV11-2 with TRBJ2-7; D possibly corresponds to TRBD2 (6 bases). In germline, CDR1 is SGHAT, CDR2 FQNNGV. V lost 5 bases, J lost 4 bases, and 12 bases lay in between. The CDR3 sequence is 13 residues long. DNA of the CDR3: TGTGCCAGCAGCCTAAGGGACTCTTACGAGCAGTACTTC. It is translated as CASSLRDSYEQYF.

In DNA, the CDR3 is TGTGCCAGCAGCTTACGGGGACAGGGGGTCAACGAGCAGTACTTC. It is translated as CASSLRGQGVNEQYF. J is TRBJ2-7 and V is TRBV7-9; 11 positions agree with TRBD1. Germline V CDR1 and CDR2: SEHNR, FQNEAQ (reference sequence). V gave up 2 bases and J gave up 5 bases; unmatched junction bases: 5. This CDR3 is built from 15 residues.

The chain uses TRBV7-2 and TRBJ1-6; 11 bases agree with TRBD1. CDR1 and CDR2 (germline): SGHTA, FQGNSA. V trimming: 3 bases; J trimming: 7 bases; junction bases outside the gene matches: 2. The CDR3 sequence is 15 residues long. The CDR3, as DNA: TGTGCCAGCAGCTTCGGACAGGGGGCAAATTCACCCCTCCACTTT. This codes for CASSFGQGANSPLHF.

This clonotype was seen at least ten times. V and J are TRBV2 and TRBJ2-2; TRBD1 is a possible D gene (6 bases). The CDR3 is made up of 15 amino acids. Trimming pared 5 bases from V and 5 bases from J, leaving 15 bases between. The V gene's germline CDR1 is SNHLY and CDR2 FYNNEI. The CDR3: CASSQRTTGTGELFF. The CDR3 DNA follows: TGTGCCAGCAGTCAGCGTACAACAGGGACCGGGGAGCTGTTTTTT.

This clonotype turned up a few times. V usage is TRBV7-2 and J usage is TRBJ2-1, with D possibly matching TRBD2 (6 bases). Germline-derived CDR1 and CDR2 are SGHTA and FQGNSA. The V end lost 5 bases, the J end lost 6 bases, and 17 bases lay between the germline ends. The CDR3 runs 15 residues. In DNA form, the CDR3 reads TGTGCCAGCAGCCCCCAGGAGGGCCCAGGCAATGAGCAGTTCTTC. Residues: CASSPQEGPGNEQFF.

This chain uses TRBV28 with TRBJ2-1, with D uncertain. Germline CDR1 and CDR2: MDHEN and SYDVKM. This CDR3 spans 14 amino acids. V was pared by 3 bases and J by 6 bases, with 12 bases between. The CDR3 DNA reads TGTGCCAGCAGTTTCCTGAACAGTGTCAATGAGCAGTTCTTC. This encodes CASSFLNSVNEQFF.

Many counts were recorded for this clonotype. The CDR3 region has the DNA TGTGCCAGCAAATATTGGTCGGGAGAGACCCAGTACTTC. Protein product: CASKYWSGETQYF. The chain carries TRBV28 and TRBJ2-5; D remains ambiguous. V lost 7 bases, J lost 4 bases, and 13 bases lay in between. The germline gives CDR1 MDHEN, CDR2 SYDVKM. The CDR3 totals 13 residues.

The gene calls are TRBV20-1 and TRBJ2-2; 10 nucleotides match TRBD1. Trimming took 6 bases from V and 9 from J; bases not matched to a gene: 7. The CDR3 loop spans 13 amino acids. Germline lookup yields CDR1 DFQATT and CDR2 SNEGSKA (reference sequence). The CDR3: CSADRQGARELFF. CDR3 bases: TGCAGTGCAGATAGACAGGGGGCGAGGGAGCTGTTTTTT.

In its sample, this clonotype was seen a few times. The chain joins TRBV29-1 to TRBJ2-4, with no clear D. CDR3 length equals 15 residues. CDR1 SQVTM and CDR2 ANQGSEA come from the germline V gene. V dropped 3 bases and J dropped 0 bases, with 12 bases sitting between them. The DNA for the CDR3 is TGCAGCGTTGAGGCCCCCCTTCTAGCCAAAAACATTCAGTACTTC. It translates to CSVEAPLLAKNIQYF.

V is TRBV5-1 and J is TRBJ2-3, with 11 bases aligning to TRBD1. This CDR3 has 16 amino acids. The ends lost 0 bases at V and 3 bases at J; junction bases unmatched: 3. Germline V lookup: CDR1 SGHRS, CDR2 YFSETQ. CDR3 sequence: CASSLGTGGRTDTQYF. The CDR3 bases are TGCGCCAGCAGCTTGGGGACAGGGGGCAGGACAGATACGCAGTATTTT.

CDR3 amino acids: CSAGMPPTGYNEQFF. In nucleotides, the CDR3 is TGCAGTGCTGGTATGCCACCAACGGGTTACAATGAGCAGTTCTTC. The rearrangement links TRBV20-1 to TRBJ2-1; D call uncertain. The CDR3 consists of 15 residues. The V gene's germline CDR1 is DFQATT and CDR2 SNEGSKA (reference sequence). Trimming pared 5 bases from V and 4 bases from J, leaving 18 bases between.

This clonotype came up many times. The V call is TRBV4-1, the J call TRBJ1-2; maybe TRBD1 (6 bases). V was trimmed by 0 bases and J by 2 bases, leaving 13 bases between them. The CDR3 has 16 residues. CDR1 and CDR2 from the germline V gene are MGHRA and YSYEKL. The CDR3 loop reads CASSQDIGQGNYGYTF. Written as DNA, the CDR3 is TGCGCCAGCAGCCAAGATATAGGGCAGGGGAACTATGGCTACACCTTC.